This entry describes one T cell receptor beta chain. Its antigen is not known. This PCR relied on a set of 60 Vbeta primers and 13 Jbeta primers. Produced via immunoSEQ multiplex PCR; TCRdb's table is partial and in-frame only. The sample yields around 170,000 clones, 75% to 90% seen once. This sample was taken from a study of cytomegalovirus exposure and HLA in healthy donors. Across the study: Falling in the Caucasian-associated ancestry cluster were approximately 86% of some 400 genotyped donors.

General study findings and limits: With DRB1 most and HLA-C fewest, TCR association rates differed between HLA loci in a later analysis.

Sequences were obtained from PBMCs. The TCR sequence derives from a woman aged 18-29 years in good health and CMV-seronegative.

Here the CDR3 DNA reads TGTGCCAGCAGCTTTCGTTGGGGCCTTAACACTGAAGCTTTCTTT. It is translated as CASSFRWGLNTEAFF. The rearrangement joins TRBV5-6 to TRBJ1-1, with D possibly TRBD1 on 5 matching bases. The CDR3 is 15 amino acids. Trimming took off 2 bases at V and 2 bases at J, with 13 bases between the two ends. CDR1 SGHDT and CDR2 YYEEEE come from the germline V gene.